This T cell receptor beta chain came from a study of response to subunit inactivated influenza vaccine. TCRdb ran MiXCR on the RT-PCR reads and lists one entry per CDR3 protein. The sample holds roughly 710,000 distinct CDR3 sequences, 12% to 15% seen once. V was pared by 2 bases and J by 3 bases, with 13 bases between. This CDR3 is built from 15 residues. CDR1 MNHEY and CDR2 SVGEGT come from the germline V gene. General observations from the study: T cells newly recruited by each seasonal influenza vaccination are few, the authors suggested.

This clonotype turned up a few times. Its antigen is as yet unknown. The sequencing here drew on PBMCs from blood, taken roughly 2 weeks before vaccination. This sequence joins TRBV6-2 or TRBV6-3 and TRBJ1-1, with D unclear. This clonotype was sampled from a man aged 45 to 65 who received an inactivated influenza vaccine. The CDR3 DNA sequence: TGTGCCAGCAGTTACCTCCGATTTAAGGACACTGAAGCTTTCTTT. This translates into CASSYLRFKDTEAFF.